Described below is a single TCR beta chain sequence and its context. This entry belongs to a study of control samples from healthy donors and cancer patients. The V and J ends lost 3 bases and 4 bases, in that order; junction bases with no gene match: 7. CDR1 SGDLS and CDR2 YYNGEE come from the germline V gene. The CDR3 consists of 15 residues. The data were produced by immunoSEQ multiplex PCR, yet TCRdb's version contains in-frame clones alone and is incomplete. The data show some 49,000 clones, with about 86% seen just once and over 2.5% held by the top ten. This clonotype originated in a woman between 45 and 60 years old with lung cancer. The genes are TRBV9 and TRBJ1-5, with 7 bases matching TRBD1. The sequencing input was PBMCs. CDR3 in amino acids: CASSARGLGNQPQHF. The CDR3 nucleotides are TGTGCCAGCAGCGCCAGGGGGTTGGGGAATCAGCCCCAGCATTTT. Using reference TRBV9 and TRBJ1-5 for the parts outside the CDR3, the full variable domain is DSGVTQTPKHLITATGQRVTLRCSPRSGDLSVYWYQQSLDQGLQFLIQYYNGEERAKGNILERFSAQQFPDLHSELNLSSLELGDSALYFCASSARGLGNQPQHFGDGTRLSIL.